This T cell receptor beta chain was sequenced in a study of blood T cell repertoires in COVID-19. Study context: Specimens from acute and convalescent COVID-19 originated in the United States, Italy and Spain.

From germline, CDR1 is MNHEY and CDR2 SVGAGI. The junction had 2 bases not matched to a gene; V was cut back by 4 bases and J by 3 bases. This CDR3 is 13 amino acids long. Data came from immunoSEQ multiplex PCR; TCRdb stores just in-frame clones and leaves some out. Of 250,000 to 300,000 clones in the sample, 70% to 90% were seen once. V is TRBV6-5 and J is TRBJ1-1, with 7 bases matching TRBD1. Material for sequencing was peripheral blood. This TCR was recovered from a man between 18 and 29 years old with active or convalescent COVID-19. The CDR3 spells CASSFQGDTEAFF. The CDR3 DNA reads TGTGCCAGCAGTTTCCAGGGGGACACTGAAGCTTTCTTT.